What follows are 18 T cell receptor beta chains derived from one specimen sequenced in a study of T-cell reconstitution after alpha-beta-depleted transplantation in children. Unique molecular identifiers were incorporated during preparation of the TCRbeta library. One entry per CDR3 protein, called by TCRdb with MiXCR from the PCR reads. The table records hundreds of thousands of distinct CDR3 sequences, 6.5% to 10% of them present only once. Sample: PBMCs, mostly from graft donor cells, taken 180 days after TCRalphabeta/CD19-depleted stem cell transplant. These receptors all come from a male patient between 10 and 17 years old who had a stem cell transplant for acute lymphoblastic leukemia, so the T cells may come from the graft donor.

This clonotype was seen at least ten times. J is TRBJ2-1 and V is TRBV6-4, with D hard to call. The V end was cut by 4 bases, the J end by 8 bases, with 12 bases between. The CDR3 sequence is 13 residues long. CDR1 is MRHNA, CDR2 SNTAGT, per germline. CDR3 sequence: CASSVESFHEQFF. The CDR3 coding sequence is TGTGCCAGCAGTGTGGAGAGCTTCCATGAGCAGTTCTTC.

This clonotype was picked up many times. The chain links TRBV4-3 to TRBJ2-7; TRBD1 aligns across 8 bases. V gave up 0 bases and J gave up 0 bases; unmatched junction bases: 7. The V gene's germline CDR1 is LGHNA and CDR2 YSLEER. The CDR3 extends over 17 amino acids. The CDR3 nucleotides read TGCGCCAGCAGCCAAGATCCAGGGGGCCTTAGCTCCTACGAGCAGTACTTC. Encoded protein: CASSQDPGGLSSYEQYF.

This clonotype was counted at least ten times. The gene calls are TRBV7-2 and TRBJ2-1, with unresolved D. Germline values: CDR1 SGHTA, CDR2 FQGNSA. This CDR3 contains 17 residues. With 1 base removed from V and 0 bases from J, the gap between germline ends came to 13 bases. For the CDR3, the DNA is TGTGCCAGCAGCTTAGTGGCTATCGAGAGCTCCTACAATGAGCAGTTCTTC. This sequence encodes CASSLVAIESSYNEQFF.

V gene TRBV12-5 combines with J gene TRBJ1-1; D is perhaps TRBD1 (5 bases). The CDR3 totals 14 residues. The germline V gene has CDR1 LGHNT and CDR2 FRNRAP. V lost 0 bases and J lost 3, with 8 bases in between. The CDR3 loop reads CASGLVLGDTEAFF. For the CDR3, the DNA is TGTGCTAGTGGTTTGGTCTTGGGGGACACTGAAGCTTTCTTT.

In its sample, this clonotype was seen many times. The chain joins TRBV18 to TRBJ2-7; D perhaps matches TRBD2 (5 bases). This CDR3 has 11 residues. Looked up from germline, CDR1 is KGHSH and CDR2 is LQKENI. V shed 4 bases and J shed 7 bases, with 8 bases lying between them. The CDR3 region has the DNA TGTGCCAGCTCACACACGGGGGAGCAGTACTTC. Translating gives CASSHTGEQYF.

This clonotype was seen a few times. The chain uses TRBV19 and TRBJ2-1; 7 bases line up with TRBD2. CDR3 size: 13 residues. Germline V gene sequence: CDR1 LNHDA, CDR2 SQIVND (reference sequence). J lost 4 bases, V lost 10 bases, and 7 bases had no gene match. CDR3 bases: TGTGCCACCAGAGCGGGATGGTACAATGAGCAGTTCTTC. This translates into CATRAGWYNEQFF. Complete variable domain (other parts from reference TRBV19 and TRBJ2-1): DGGITQSPKYLFRKEGQNVTLSCEQNLNHDAMYWYRQDPGQGLRLIYYSQIVNDFQKGDIAEGYSVSREKKESFPLTVTSAQKNPTAFYLCATRAGWYNEQFFGPGTRLTVL.

The sample holds many counts of this clonotype. V is TRBV29-1 and J is TRBJ2-5; either TRBD1 or TRBD2 may fit D (6 bases each). Germline CDR1 is SQVTM and CDR2 is ANQGSEA. The CDR3 contains 15 residues. Trimming removed 4 bases at V and 2 bases at J, with 17 bases between. The CDR3 DNA reads TGCAGCGTTGTTGGGGGCGGAGGGGCGCAAGAGACCCAGTACTTC. Its protein product is CSVVGGGGAQETQYF.

This clonotype was picked up many times. The V gene is TRBV25-1, the J gene TRBJ2-7; D not resolved. The CDR3 covers 14 residues. Trimming removed 8 bases from V and 0 bases from J, with 14 bases in between. Germline V gene sequence: CDR1 MGHDK, CDR2 SYGVNS. CDR3 nucleotide sequence: TGTGCCAGCGGCCCGGGCGCGAGCTCCTACGAGCAGTACTTC. This translates into CASGPGASSYEQYF.

This clonotype was found many times. The chain links TRBV5-1 to TRBJ2-7; the D gene is possibly TRBD1 (6 bases). The CDR3 totals 13 residues. V lost 4 bases, J lost 2 bases, and 10 bases lay in between. Germline V gene sequence: CDR1 SGHRS, CDR2 YFSETQ. The CDR3 bases are TGCGCCAGCAGCGATAGGGGGACCTACGAGCAGTACTTC. Protein product: CASSDRGTYEQYF.

In this sample, this clonotype turned up many times. This chain links TRBV14 with TRBJ2-2, with D perhaps being TRBD1 or TRBD2 (5 bases each). The V gene's germline CDR1 is SGHDN and CDR2 FVKESK. The CDR3 sequence is 19 residues long. V was trimmed by 4 bases and J by 0 bases, leaving 21 bases between them. This CDR3 reads CASSLRFTVGATNTGELFF. The CDR3 DNA reads TGTGCCAGCAGCCTACGATTCACCGTCGGGGCCACGAACACCGGGGAGCTGTTTTTT.

This clonotype was detected many times. This chain joins TRBV5-5 and TRBJ2-1; TRBD2 matches at 10 bases. Looked up from germline, CDR1 is SGHKS and CDR2 is YYEKEE (reference sequence). Unmatched junction bases numbered 7, after V lost 2 bases and J lost 8 bases. The CDR3 length is 15 residues. The CDR3: CASSFGTSAGDEQFF. The CDR3 bases are TGTGCCAGCAGCTTTGGGACTAGCGCGGGCGATGAGCAGTTCTTC. Using reference TRBV5-5 and TRBJ2-1 for the parts outside the CDR3, the full variable domain is DAGVTQSPTHLIKTRGQQVTLRCSPISGHKSVSWYQQVLGQGPQFIFQYYEKEERGRGNFPDRFSARQFPNYSSELNVNALLLGDSALYLCASSFGTSAGDEQFFGPGTRLTVL.

This clonotype was counted at least ten times. The chain carries TRBV28 and TRBJ2-1; D perhaps matches TRBD1 (6 bases). Trimming left V 4 bases short and J 8 bases short, with 12 bases between. This CDR3 region has 13 residues. Germline V CDR1 and CDR2: MDHEN, SYDVKM. The CDR3 coding sequence is TGTGCCAGCAGTTACAGGGAAGGCGATGAGCAGTTCTTC. This sequence encodes CASSYREGDEQFF.

This clonotype was seen at least ten times. The chain has TRBV18 and TRBJ2-5; D unclear. Germline V gives CDR1 KGHSH, CDR2 LQKENI. CDR3 length: 13 residues. The germline V and J ends were trimmed by 3 bases and 5 bases, with 10 bases remaining between them. This CDR3 is CASSPSQSETQYF. For the CDR3, the DNA is TGTGCCAGCTCACCCTCCCAATCGGAGACCCAGTACTTC. Full variable domain (missing parts from reference TRBV18 and TRBJ2-5): NAGVMQNPRHLVRRRGQEARLRCSPMKGHSHVYWYRQLPEEGLKFMVYLQKENIIDESGMPKERFSAEFPKEGPSILRIQQVVRGDSAAYFCASSPSQSETQYFGPGTRLLVL.

This clonotype was seen repeatedly, ten times or more. The V gene is TRBV5-1, the J gene TRBJ2-7, with 8 bases aligning to TRBD1. V shed 2 bases, J shed 6 bases, and the junction held 1 base outside the gene matches. Germline V gene sequence: CDR1 SGHRS, CDR2 YFSETQ. CDR3 length: 12 amino acids. CDR3 amino acids: CASSFTGGEQYF. The CDR3 nucleotides are TGCGCCAGCAGCTTTACAGGGGGCGAGCAGTACTTC.

This clonotype was seen many times. V is TRBV5-1 and J is TRBJ2-1, with D hard to call. The CDR3 runs 13 residues. The V gene's germline CDR1 is SGHRS and CDR2 YFSETQ. The germline V and J ends were trimmed by 3 bases and 9 bases, with 13 bases remaining between them. In DNA, the CDR3 is TGCGCCAGCAGCTCAATCTCGGTTGTTGAGCAGTTCTTC. Its translation: CASSSISVVEQFF.

This clonotype was seen repeatedly, ten times or more. The V and J genes are TRBV7-6 and TRBJ2-1, with TRBD2 identical over 8 bases. The germline CDR1 and CDR2 sequences are SGHVS and FNYEAQ. After removal of 7 bases from V and 4 bases from J, the junction contained 9 bases not matched to a gene. CDR3 length equals 15 residues. CDR3 in DNA: TGTGCCAGCACAGATGTTGGCGGGGGGTACAATGAGCAGTTCTTC. Translation gives CASTDVGGGYNEQFF.

This clonotype was recorded many times. The V call is TRBV5-1, the J call TRBJ2-3; D unresolved. CDR1 and CDR2 from the germline V gene are SGHRS and YFSETQ. The CDR3 contains 12 residues. V was shortened by 1 base and J by 6 bases, with 6 bases between the two germline ends. CDR3 bases: TGCGCCAGCAGCTTGTTCCCTGATACGCAGTATTTT. It encodes CASSLFPDTQYF.

Worth noting for this clonotype: This may stem from a read error, because a much larger clone lies one nucleotide away. The rearrangement uses TRBV5-1 and TRBJ1-2, with D possibly being TRBD1 (6 bases). Trimming pared 7 bases from V and 3 bases from J, leaving 22 bases between. Germline V gene sequence: CDR1 SGHRS, CDR2 YFSETQ. The CDR3 is 16 residues long. The CDR3 DNA follows: TGCGCCAGCGCCCGTGGTACAGGGAAGTATGACTATGGCTACACCTTC. Amino acid sequence: CASARGTGKYDYGYTF.